Presented here are 27 T cell receptor beta chains from one specimen sequenced in a study of T cell clonality in common variable immunodeficiency. Method: immunoSEQ multiplex PCR; TCRdb's copy keeps in-frame clones and lacks some. The sample has about 35,000 clones, none seen only once. The sample consisted of peripheral blood mononuclear cells. The receptors derive from a person aged 18-70 years in good health.

This clone was observed a few times. The CDR3 end lies 3 residues beyond the end of the read and is filled in from the germline J gene. The chain couples TRBV7-9 to TRBJ2-7; 7 bases line up with TRBD1. This CDR3 spans 15 amino acids. Unmatched junction bases numbered 9, after V lost 5 bases and J lost 2 bases. Germline CDR1 is SEHNR and CDR2 is FQNEAQ (reference sequence). CDR3 bases read: TGTGCCAGCAGCATGGGACAGAAAAAAACCTACGAG. Encoded protein: CASSMGQKKTYE. The entire CDR3 protein is CASSMGQKKTYEQYF.

This clone was seen ten or more times. CDR3 region: CSARDLRSSGNTIYF. Partial CDR3 DNA: TGCAGTGCTAGAGATTTGAGGTCCTCTGGAAACACC. This chain joins TRBV20-1 and TRBJ1-3; D remains ambiguous. The read terminates 3 residues before the CDR3 end, so the remaining end is supplied by the germline J gene. Germline CDR1 and CDR2: DFQATT and SNEGSKA (reference sequence). V lost 0 bases to trimming and J lost 0 bases, with 9 bases between them. This CDR3 has 15 residues.

This clone was recorded at least ten times. The read terminates 3 residues before the CDR3 end, so the remaining end is supplied by the germline J gene. The gene calls are TRBV28 and TRBJ2-2; D ambiguous. Germline V gene lookup returns CDR1 MDHEN and CDR2 SYDVKM. Trimming took off 11 bases at V and 3 bases at J, with 7 bases between the two ends. The CDR3 runs to 11 residues. The covered CDR3 bases are TGTGCCTACCGGGACACCGGGGAG. Translating gives CAYRDTGE. The CDR3 reads in full as CAYRDTGELFF. The variable domain in full, with the rest retrieved from reference TRBV28 and TRBJ2-2, is DVKVTQSSRYLVKRTGEKVFLECVQDMDHENMFWYRQDPGLGLRLIYFSYDVKMKEKGDIPEGYSVSREKKERFSLILESASTNQTSMYLCAYRDTGELFFGEGSRLTVL.

At least ten counts were recorded for this clone. The CDR3 end lies 3 residues beyond the end of the read and is filled in from the germline J gene. V usage is TRBV7-2 and J usage is TRBJ1-6; 7 bases align to TRBD1. Germline loops: CDR1 SGHTA, CDR2 FQGNSA. The CDR3 spans 15 residues. After removal of 5 bases from V and 7 bases from J, the junction contained 8 bases not matched to a gene. The CDR3 bases that were read are TGTGCCAGCAGCATAATACAGGGGCCGAATTCACCC. Translation gives CASSIIQGPNSP. The full CDR3 sequence reads CASSIIQGPNSPLHF.

This clone was seen repeatedly, ten times or more. The sequenced fragment ends 3 residues before the CDR3 boundary, so the rest is inferred from the germline J gene. The chain carries TRBV29-1 and TRBJ2-2; possible D gene TRBD2, 7 bases. The CDR3 length is 15 residues. Germline loops: CDR1 SQVTM, CDR2 ANQGSEA. With 6 bases removed from V and 4 bases from J, the gap between germline ends came to 18 bases. The CDR3 is CSVLRRGAGTGELFF. CDR3 DNA, as far as it was read: TGCAGCGTCCTGCGCCGGGGGGCAGGCACCGGGGAG.

In the case of this clone: Read data end 3 residues before the CDR3 end; the end is taken from the germline J gene. The sample contains more than one DNA sequence encoding this CDR3. The chain combines TRBV7-9 with TRBJ1-1, with TRBD1 matching 8 bases. The CDR3 is 14 amino acids. The junction had 3 bases not matched to a gene; V was cut back by 5 bases and J by 1 base. Germline V gene lookup returns CDR1 SEHNR and CDR2 FQNEAQ (reference sequence). CDR3 sequence: CASSPGQANTEAFF. The sequenced CDR3 bases are TGTGCCAGCAGCCCGGGACAGGCGAACACTGAA.

This clone was found many times. The CDR3 end is not reached by the read, which stops 3 residues before it; the germline J gene fills it in. V is TRBV20-1 and J is TRBJ2-1; TRBD2 agrees at 9 bases. This CDR3 is 16 amino acids long. Germline V gene lookup returns CDR1 DFQATT and CDR2 SNEGSKA (reference sequence). V lost 3 bases to trimming and J lost 2 bases; unmatched junction nucleotides: 8. The CDR3 sequence: CSARRREGRPYNEQFF. Incomplete CDR3 DNA: TGCAGTGCTAGGAGGCGGGAGGGCCGCCCCTACAATGAG.

This clone has ten or more counts. The read terminates 3 residues before the CDR3 end, so the remaining end is supplied by the germline J gene. V usage is TRBV20-1 and J usage is TRBJ1-1; D might be TRBD1 (5 bases). Germline CDR1 DFQATT, CDR2 SNEGSKA (reference sequence). The CDR3 runs to 15 residues. Trimming left V 3 bases short and J 2 bases short, with 16 bases between. CDR3 region: CSARADIWGNTEAFF. The sequenced part of the CDR3 DNA is TGCAGTGCTAGGGCAGACATTTGGGGCAACACTGAA.

The sample holds many counts of this clone. The DNA ends 3 residues before the CDR3 does, and the rest of the CDR3 is filled in from the germline J gene. The chain couples TRBV5-1 to TRBJ2-3, with 7 bases lining up with TRBD2. The ends lost 5 bases at V and 0 bases at J; junction bases unmatched: 3. The germline V gene encodes CDR1 SGHRS and CDR2 YFSETQ. The CDR3 loop spans 14 amino acids. The part of the CDR3 DNA that was read is TGCGCCAGCAGAGGACTAGTTAGCACAGATACG. It specifies CASRGLVSTDT. The whole CDR3 protein reads CASRGLVSTDTQYF.

This clone was detected many times. The read ends 3 residues early relative to the CDR3; the germline J gene fills the gap. The chain joins TRBV14 to TRBJ2-5; tentatively, D is TRBD1 (6 bases). This CDR3 region has 13 residues. Trimming cost V 3 bases and J 7 bases, with 12 bases left between them. Germline CDR1 and CDR2: SGHDN and FVKESK. The CDR3 is CASSHRGPGTQYF. The sequenced CDR3 bases are TGTGCCAGCAGCCACAGGGGTCCCGGGACC. Full variable domain (remainder filled in from reference TRBV14 and TRBJ2-5): EAGVTQFPSHSVIEKGQTVTLRCDPISGHDNLYWYRRVMGKEIKFLLHFVKESKQDESGMPNNRFLAERTGGTYSTLKVQPAELEDSGVYFCASSHRGPGTQYFGPGTRLLVL.

The CDR3 loop reads CASSDITGSSSYNEQFF. The CDR3 bases that were read are TGTGCCAGCAGTGATATTACAGGGTCCAGCTCCTACAATGAG. The chain is built from TRBV25-1 and TRBJ2-1; D is perhaps TRBD1 (6 bases). The CDR3 end falls 3 residues outside the read, so it is completed with the germline J gene. Germline values: CDR1 MGHDK, CDR2 SYGVNS. Trimming left V 3 bases short and J 0 bases short, with 15 bases between. The CDR3 loop spans 17 amino acids.

This clone was counted a few times. A much larger clonotype is one base distant, so this may be a read error. Coverage ceases 3 residues before the CDR3 finishes, and the germline J gene fills in the end. This sample also contains other DNA sequences that code for the same CDR3. The chain has TRBV18 and TRBJ1-3; TRBD1 matches 10 bases. Germline V gene sequence: CDR1 KGHSH, CDR2 LQKENI. The V and J ends lost 3 bases and 6 bases, in that order; junction bases with no gene match: 11. The CDR3 sequence is 17 residues long. The part of the CDR3 DNA that was read is TGTGCCAGCTCACCGGAGCTACCCGGGACAGGGGAAAACACC. This gives the protein CASSPELPGTGENT. The whole CDR3 is CASSPELPGTGENTIYF.

This clone was observed at least ten times. The DNA ends 3 residues before the CDR3 does, and the rest of the CDR3 is filled in from the germline J gene. This rearrangement joins TRBV10-3 to TRBJ2-3, with TRBD1 identical over 10 bases. This CDR3 has 15 amino acids. Germline lookup yields CDR1 ENHRY and CDR2 SYGVKD. Losses at the gene ends were 3 bases for V and 3 bases for J; bases not matched to a gene: 3. The sequenced part of the CDR3 DNA is TGTGCCATCAGTGAAGGACAGGGGGAGACAGATACG. Translating it yields CAISEGQGETDT. The whole CDR3 protein is CAISEGQGETDTQYF.

This clone was seen repeatedly, ten times or more. The read falls 3 residues short of the CDR3 end, and the missing part is taken from the germline J gene. V gene TRBV6-1 combines with J gene TRBJ1-3; weak D call: TRBD1 (5 bases). Looked up from germline, CDR1 is MNHNS and CDR2 is SASEGT. V dropped 2 bases and J dropped 2 bases, with 7 bases sitting between them. CDR3 length: 14 residues. CDR3 DNA (partial): TGTGCCAGCAGTGAACAGGGCACTGGAAACACC. This gives the protein CASSEQGTGNT. In full, the CDR3 is CASSEQGTGNTIYF.

This clone was counted ten times or more. Coverage ceases 3 residues before the CDR3 finishes, and the germline J gene fills in the end. The chain employs TRBV19 and TRBJ2-7, with 11 bases aligning to TRBD2. V gave up 0 bases and J gave up 2 bases; unmatched junction bases: 0. The CDR3 sequence is 15 residues long. Germline V gene data show CDR1 as LNHDA and CDR2 as SQIVND (reference sequence). CDR3 DNA, as far as it was read: TGTGCCAGTAGTATAGAGGGACTAGCGGCCTACGAG. Its protein is CASSIEGLAAYE. The whole CDR3 protein reads CASSIEGLAAYEQYF.

This clone showed up just a few times. The DNA ends 3 residues before the CDR3 does, and the rest of the CDR3 is filled in from the germline J gene. The chain employs TRBV10-2 and TRBJ2-7; 9 positions match TRBD2. This CDR3 has 17 amino acids. V lost 6 bases, J lost 3 bases, and 15 bases stayed unmatched. The germline CDR1 and CDR2 sequences are WSHSY and SAAADI. CDR3 sequence reads: CASRFGLAGFEGYEQYF. Partial CDR3 DNA: TGCGCCAGCAGATTCGGGCTAGCGGGGTTCGAAGGCTACGAG.

The CDR3 DNA, read in part, is TGTGCCAGCTCAATACAGGGGGCAACTGAA. Translation gives CASSIQGATE. The full CDR3 is CASSIQGATEAFF. The chain employs TRBV18 and TRBJ1-1, with 9 bases aligning to TRBD1. The CDR3 is cut off 3 residues early in the read; its end comes from the germline J gene. In germline, CDR1 is KGHSH, CDR2 LQKENI. V dropped 5 bases and J dropped 5; count of bases not matched to a gene: 3. The CDR3 runs to 13 residues.

In this sample, this clone turned up many times. The read terminates 3 residues ahead of where the CDR3 ends, so the germline J gene completes it. This chain uses TRBV20-1 with TRBJ2-1; 11 bases align to TRBD2. V lost 0 bases, J lost 7 bases, and 2 bases stayed unmatched. Germline V gene sequence: CDR1 DFQATT, CDR2 SNEGSKA (reference sequence). This CDR3 is built from 14 residues. The covered CDR3 bases are TGCAGTGCTAGAGATAGCGGGAGGGCGAATGAG. Translated, it gives CSARDSGRANE. The entire CDR3 reads CSARDSGRANEQFF.

Comments on this clone: The DNA ends 3 residues before the CDR3 does, and the rest of the CDR3 is filled in from the germline J gene. This chain links TRBV7-9 with TRBJ2-4; TRBD1 is a possible D gene (6 bases). This CDR3 comprises 13 residues. Per germline, CDR1 SEHNR and CDR2 FQNEAQ (reference sequence). The CDR3 bases that were read are TGTGCCAGCAGCCTCGGACAGAGAAAAGGT. Amino acids: CASSLGQRKG. The full CDR3 sequence reads CASSLGQRKGQYF.

This clone showed up many times. The observed sequence ends 3 residues before the CDR3 terminus, with the missing tail filled in from the germline J gene. The chain recombines TRBV7-9 with TRBJ2-7; D perhaps matches TRBD1 (6 bases). Germline-derived CDR1 and CDR2 are SEHNR and FQNEAQ (reference sequence). The CDR3 extends over 15 amino acids. V lost 6 bases and J 1 base, leaving 16 bases between the germline ends. CDR3 residues: CASSLRQDPSYEQYF. Partial CDR3 DNA: TGTGCCAGCAGTCTTAGACAGGACCCGTCCTACGAG.

As for this clone: One end of the junction fails to match germline, which may point to a read error. Read data end 3 residues before the CDR3 end; the end is taken from the germline J gene. The chain employs TRBV7-9 and TRBJ1-5; a weak D match, TRBD1 (5 bases). Germline CDR1 is SEHNR and CDR2 is FQNEAQ (reference sequence). The CDR3 extends over 13 amino acids. Here the CDR3 reads CSSSPDTNQPQHF. The covered CDR3 bases are TGTTCCAGCAGCCCGGACACCAATCAGCCC.

This clone was seen ten or more times. The read terminates 3 residues before the CDR3 end, so the remaining end is supplied by the germline J gene. The rearrangement links TRBV2 to TRBJ2-1; 9 nucleotides line up with TRBD2. The CDR3 is 16 amino acids. V trimming: 4 bases; J trimming: 6 bases; junction bases outside the gene matches: 10. Germline CDR1 is SNHLY and CDR2 is FYNNEI. The CDR3: CASSVFSGSVSNEQFF. The CDR3 DNA, read in part, is TGTGCCAGCAGTGTGTTTAGCGGGAGTGTTAGCAATGAG.

This clone was observed at least ten times. The read gets to within 3 residues of the CDR3 end, and the germline J gene fills in the rest. The chain combines TRBV6-2 or TRBV6-3 with TRBJ2-3; maybe TRBD2 (6 bases). V gave up 4 bases and J gave up 4 bases, with 6 bases separating them. This CDR3 has 12 residues. CDR1 and CDR2 from the germline V gene are MNHEY and SVGEGT. CDR3 DNA, as far as it was read: TGTGCCAGCAGTTGGAGGGCAGATACG. It encodes CASSWRADT. The whole CDR3 region reads CASSWRADTQYF.

In this sample, this clone turned up many times. The read falls 3 residues short of the CDR3 end, and the missing part is taken from the germline J gene. V usage is TRBV20-1 and J usage is TRBJ2-5; 12 positions agree with TRBD2. In germline, CDR1 is DFQATT, CDR2 SNEGSKA (reference sequence). The CDR3 consists of 13 residues. The V gene end was trimmed by 4 bases and the J gene end by 5 bases; junction bases not matched to a gene: 2. Partial CDR3 DNA: TGCAGTGCTACGACTAGCGGGAGCGAGACC. This codes for CSATTSGSET. From start to end, the CDR3 is CSATTSGSETQYF.

At least ten counts were recorded for this clone. The sequenced fragment ends 3 residues before the CDR3 boundary, so the rest is inferred from the germline J gene. This sequence joins TRBV6-1 and TRBJ1-1; no clear D gene. Germline V gene data show CDR1 as MNHNS and CDR2 as SASEGT. Trimming shortened V by 2 bases and J by 1 base, and 11 bases separated the two germline ends. The CDR3 loop spans 15 amino acids. The CDR3 bases that were read are TGTGCCAGCAGTGAAAGATGGCAGGCGAACACTGAA. Amino acid sequence: CASSERWQANTE. The full CDR3 reads CASSERWQANTEAFF.

There are many counts of this clone. CDR3 loop: CASSLATTGYEQYF. The CDR3 bases that were read are TGTGCCAGCAGTTTAGCTACGACGGGCTACGAG. The rearrangement uses TRBV12-3 or TRBV12-4 and TRBJ2-7; D is unresolved. The CDR3 goes on 3 residues after the read ends, and that part is filled in from the germline J gene. V was clipped by 0 bases and J by 3 bases, with 9 bases between them. The CDR3 length is 14 residues.

This clone appeared many times. The read finishes 3 residues shy of the CDR3 end, and the germline J gene is used to complete it. The chain combines TRBV7-2 with TRBJ2-3; TRBD1 is a possible D gene (5 bases). The CDR3 totals 15 residues. CDR1 SGHTA and CDR2 FQGNSA come from the germline V gene. Trimming removed 1 base at V and 0 bases at J, with 8 bases between. CDR3 protein: CASSLGTPSTDTQYF. Partial CDR3 DNA: TGTGCCAGCAGCTTAGGGACACCTAGCACAGATACG.